The 9 T cell receptor beta chains reported below all come from one sample, sequenced in a study of T cell repertoires in cytomegalovirus infection (dated by TCRdb to the late 2010s). TCRdb shows the sequencer as Illumina HiSeq 1500. TCRdb's own reprocessing of the public reads used fastp at Q25 and MiXCR and kept productive beta chains. Merged by CDR3 protein, the rows form single entries marked with the most common genes and DNA. The sample table lists about 180,000 distinct CDR3 sequences, approximately 15% of them with a count of one. The ten largest make up about a quarter of the sample. Sequencing was done on a sample of PBMCs. The receptors originated from a human donor in good health (CMV status not recorded). Some clones in this sample may be carry-over from other donors' samples.

This clonotype was seen ten or more times. V is TRBV28 and J is TRBJ2-2; TRBD1 aligns across 10 bases. Trimming at V came to 7 bases and at J to 5 bases, leaving 13 bases not matched to a gene. CDR1 and CDR2 from the germline V gene are MDHEN and SYDVKM. The CDR3 totals 17 residues. CDR3 region: CASTVGTGVIGTGELFF. The DNA of the CDR3 is TGTGCCAGCACCGTCGGGACAGGGGTTATAGGTACCGGGGAGCTGTTTTTT.

The J gene is TRBJ1-2, the V gene TRBV2; D is ambiguous. There are 12 residues in the CDR3. Germline assignment: CDR1 SNHLY and CDR2 FYNNEI. Trimming left V 6 bases short and J 4 bases short, with 9 bases between. CDR3 DNA sequence: TGTGCCAGCAGCACCGAGGTCTATGGCTACACCTTC. Residues: CASSTEVYGYTF.

V is TRBV14 and J is TRBJ1-1; TRBD1 matches 9 bases. This CDR3 spans 16 amino acids. CDR1 is SGHDN, CDR2 FVKESK, per germline. The V and J ends lost 2 bases and 1 base, in that order; junction bases with no gene match: 5. The CDR3 here is CASSQYYRGPNTEAFF. CDR3 sequence (DNA): TGTGCCAGCAGCCAATACTACAGGGGGCCGAACACTGAAGCTTTCTTT.

This chain joins TRBV20-1 and TRBJ2-1, with D uncertain. Germline lookup yields CDR1 DFQATT and CDR2 SNEGSKA (reference sequence). The CDR3 runs 15 residues. Deletions cut 2 bases from V and 2 bases from J, with 13 bases between. The CDR3 nucleotides read TGCAGTGCTAGAAAGGATGAACTTGCCTACAATGAGCAGTTCTTC. This encodes CSARKDELAYNEQFF.

The sample holds many counts of this clonotype. This rearrangement joins TRBV7-2 to TRBJ2-1, with D possibly TRBD1 on 6 matching bases. CDR1 and CDR2 (germline): SGHTA, FQGNSA. The V gene lost 3 bases and the J gene lost 9 bases, with 9 bases spanning the gap. The CDR3 totals 12 residues. The CDR3 coding sequence is TGTGCCAGCAGCTTCCAGGGGAGTGAGCAGTTCTTC. Encoded protein: CASSFQGSEQFF.

This clonotype appeared many times. The chain couples TRBV7-9 to TRBJ2-1; D uncertain. CDR1 and CDR2 from the germline V gene are SEHNR and FQNEAQ (reference sequence). The V gene lost 6 bases and the J gene lost 9 bases, with 9 bases spanning the gap. This CDR3 region has 11 residues. CDR3 loop: CASRDTGEQFF. The CDR3 region has the DNA TGTGCCAGCAGGGATACCGGTGAGCAGTTCTTC.

This clonotype was detected ten times or more. The genes are TRBV7-8 and TRBJ1-5; D not certain. This CDR3 comprises 16 residues. V lost 6 bases, J lost 1 base, and 16 bases lay in between. Germline CDR1 is SGHVS and CDR2 is FQNEAQ. The CDR3, as DNA: TGTGCCAGCAGTCAGGTGAGGGCACCCAGCAATCAGCCCCAGCATTTT. Amino acid sequence: CASSQVRAPSNQPQHF.

This clonotype appeared many times. V and J are TRBV7-2 and TRBJ1-1, with D maybe TRBD1 (6 bases). Per germline, CDR1 SGHTA and CDR2 FQGNSA. The CDR3 has 15 amino acids. The ends were cut back, 1 base at V and 4 bases at J, with 13 bases in the middle. In DNA form, the CDR3 reads TGTGCCAGCAGCTTAGAGGGCAGGGGAACCACTGAAGCTTTCTTT. As protein: CASSLEGRGTTEAFF. Together with reference TRBV7-2 and TRBJ1-1, the CDR3 gives the full variable domain: GAGVSQSPSNKVTEKGKDVELRCDPISGHTALYWYRQSLGQGLEFLIYFQGNSAPDKSGLPSDRFSAERTGGSVSTLTIQRTQQEDSAVYLCASSLEGRGTTEAFFGQGTRLTVV.

This clonotype was counted ten times or more. The rearrangement joins TRBV7-2 to TRBJ2-6; 8 nucleotides agree with TRBD1. V lost 5 bases, J lost 4 bases, and 4 bases stayed unmatched. The CDR3 has 15 amino acids. Germline CDR1 SGHTA, CDR2 FQGNSA. The CDR3 nucleotides read TGTGCCAGCAGCCTCAGGGGGCAGGGGGCCAACGTCCTGACTTTC. Its protein product is CASSLRGQGANVLTF.